These 8 T cell receptor beta chains were sequenced from one sample in a study of CD8 T cells in ankylosing spondylitis. TCRdb reprocessed the 5' RACE reads via MiXCR and lists one record per CDR3 protein. The data hold some 140,000 distinct CDR3 sequences, with more than 7% observed a single time. The specimen was synovial fluid, either unsorted or a sorted T cell fraction (not recorded which). All receptors come from a male donor with ankylosing spondylitis.

This clonotype is medium-sized (0.01 to 0.1%) within its sample. The chain is built from TRBV20-1 and TRBJ1-2; D not certain. Germline V gene lookup returns CDR1 DFQATT and CDR2 SNEGSKA (reference sequence). Trimming stripped 3 bases from V and 4 bases from J, with 9 bases between. The CDR3 runs 12 residues. CDR3 protein: CSASPAGYGYTF. The CDR3 DNA sequence: TGCAGTGCTAGTCCGGCGGGCTATGGCTACACCTTC.

This clonotype was counted many times. The V gene is TRBV7-2, the J gene TRBJ1-2, with 9 nucleotides matching TRBD1. V was clipped by 6 bases and J by 0 bases; unmatched bases: 5. There are 15 residues in the CDR3. CDR1 is SGHTA, CDR2 FQGNSA, per germline. The CDR3: CASRLGQGSNYGYTF. As DNA, the CDR3 is TGTGCCAGCAGGCTTGGACAGGGGTCTAACTATGGCTACACCTTC.

Remarks on this clonotype: The junction differs from germline at one of its ends, possibly a read error. V and J are TRBV7-2 and TRBJ2-7; D gene ambiguous. Germline lookup yields CDR1 SGHTA and CDR2 FQGNSA. The CDR3 spans 14 residues. CDR3 residues: CASSLDLLGIPTSF. The CDR3, as DNA: TGTGCCAGCAGCTTAGACCTTTTGGGCATCCCGACTTCCTTC.

This clonotype showed up many times. The rearrangement joins TRBV20-1 to TRBJ1-4; 7 bases are shared with TRBD1. CDR3 size: 17 residues. Germline trimming cut 1 base from V and 5 bases from J; bases unmatched to any gene: 13. The germline V gene has CDR1 DFQATT and CDR2 SNEGSKA (reference sequence). The CDR3 region is CSARGVISGQQNEKLFF. CDR3 in DNA: TGCAGTGCTAGAGGGGTCATCTCGGGACAGCAAAATGAAAAACTGTTTTTT.

This clonotype was seen only a few times. The chain couples TRBV20-1 to TRBJ1-5, with D perhaps TRBD1 (6 bases). There are 14 residues in the CDR3. Germline V CDR1 and CDR2: DFQATT, SNEGSKA (reference sequence). The V and J ends lost 0 bases and 6 bases respectively, with 12 bases between them. In nucleotides, the CDR3 is TGCAGTGCTAGAGATCCCAGGGGTGGTCAGCCCCAGCATTTT. Translating gives CSARDPRGGQPQHF.

The J gene is TRBJ1-2, the V gene TRBV18, with D possibly being TRBD1 (6 bases). Germline lookup yields CDR1 KGHSH and CDR2 LQKENI. Trimming left V 3 bases short and J 7 bases short, with 9 bases between. The CDR3 length is 12 residues. The chain's CDR3 is CASSPGTSGYTF. The DNA for the CDR3 is TGTGCCAGCTCACCTGGGACATCTGGCTACACCTTC.

This clonotype was recorded many times. The CDR3 DNA is TGTGCCAGCAGCTTAGGTTGGGGCTGGAATGAGCAGTTCTTC. Translating gives CASSLGWGWNEQFF. The chain recombines TRBV11-2 with TRBJ2-1, with D maybe TRBD1 (5 bases). Deletions cut 1 base from V and 7 bases from J, with 11 bases between. This CDR3 comprises 14 residues. Germline CDR1 SGHAT, CDR2 FQNNGV. The variable domain in full, completed from reference TRBV11-2 and TRBJ2-1, reads EAGVAQSPRYKIIEKRQSVAFWCNPISGHATLYWYQQILGQGPKLLIQFQNNGVVDDSQLPKDRFSAERLKGVDSTLKIQPAKLEDSAVYLCASSLGWGWNEQFFGPGTRLTVL.

This clonotype was picked up many times. The chain is built from TRBV28 and TRBJ2-2, with unresolved D. V lost 0 bases and J lost 6, with 2 bases in between. Germline V gives CDR1 MDHEN, CDR2 SYDVKM. This CDR3 contains 12 residues. The CDR3 DNA reads TGTGCCAGCAGTTTATGGGCCGGGGAGCTGTTTTTT. Protein sequence: CASSLWAGELFF.